This T cell receptor beta chain was profiled in a study of blood T cells in healthy people across ages. Trimming removed 3 bases at V and 1 base at J, with 10 bases between. This CDR3 spans 15 amino acids. A second PCR of 7 to 11 cycles used a sample-barcoded 5' primer and a J-beta primer mix. TCRdb re-called the 5' RACE reads through MiXCR, storing one row per CDR3 protein. The data contain 1.5 million to 2 million distinct CDR3 sequences, around 42% of them seen just once; the ten biggest clones take up 23%. This clonotype turned up a few times. The receptor was isolated from a human donor in good health. The chain carries TRBV12-3 or TRBV12-4 and TRBJ1-5, with D possibly matching TRBD1 (6 bases). Sample: blood. This CDR3 reads CASSLRGQSNQPQHF. The CDR3 nucleotides are TGTGCCAGCAGTTTGCGGGGGCAGAGCAATCAGCCCCAGCATTTT.